Here is one TCR beta chain with its context. Its antigen is unidentified. These data belong to a study of OX40 agonist ivuxolimab in advanced cancers. Study as a whole: Each patient was given ivuxolimab into a vein every 2 weeks, at 0.01 to 10 mg/kg. Partial response was recorded in three patients: one hepatocellular carcinoma and two cutaneous melanoma cases. Age averaged around 58 years (range 23 to 79), and around 78% were male. Regarding the study as a whole: Some patients without response likewise showed low normalized clonal expansion.

The CDR3 loop spans 15 amino acids. Germline CDR1 and CDR2: LGHNA and YSLEER. With 0 bases removed from V and 8 bases from J, the gap between germline ends came to 13 bases. This table comes from immunoSEQ multiplex PCR, and its TCRdb copy is limited to in-frame clones, with some not included. The sample contains fewer than 25,000 clones, about three quarters of which appear only once. Sequenced material: CD4+ or CD8+ T cells sorted from blood, taken in a trial of the OX40 agonist ivuxolimab. The rearrangement links TRBV4-3 to TRBJ1-4, with D unclear. This TCR was sampled from an adult with an advanced solid tumor such as melanoma, head and neck, liver or kidney cancer. The CDR3 sequence is CASSQDSGGIEKLFF. The CDR3 bases are TGCGCCAGCAGCCAAGATTCCGGCGGGATCGAAAAACTGTTTTTT.